The 20 T cell receptor beta chains listed next were all sequenced from one sample in a study of post-analysis software for immune sequencing data. Study observations and caveats: Controls had lower frequencies than patients of 4 or 5 TRBV segments, which included TRBV5-6, TRBV5-1 and TRBV20-1.

TCR beta cDNA libraries included unique molecular identifiers. TCRdb fed the PCR reads into MiXCR, producing one record per CDR3 protein. The sample lists fewer than 550,000 distinct CDR3 sequences, around a third occurring once. These receptors' antigens are unknown. The sample was blood. The receptors here all came from a girl aged 2-17 years with multiple sclerosis.

This chain connects TRBV5-6 to TRBJ1-5; D remains ambiguous. This CDR3 contains 14 residues. The V and J ends lost 2 bases and 6 bases respectively, with 12 bases between them. CDR1 SGHDT and CDR2 YYEEEE come from the germline V gene. This CDR3 reads CASSFAGAGQPQHF. The DNA for the CDR3 is TGTGCCAGCAGCTTCGCTGGAGCCGGTCAGCCCCAGCATTTT.

This clonotype was picked up a small number of times. This chain uses TRBV4-1 with TRBJ1-1, with D possibly matching TRBD1 (5 bases). CDR1 MGHRA and CDR2 YSYEKL come from the germline V gene. The CDR3 runs to 18 residues. The V end was cut by 3 bases, the J end by 6 bases, with 26 bases between. The CDR3 loop is CASSHPPGVGHRVSEAFF. CDR3 sequence (DNA): TGCGCCAGCAGCCACCCCCCCGGGGTGGGGCATCGTGTATCTGAAGCTTTCTTT.

The V gene is TRBV4-1, the J gene TRBJ1-1, with 7 bases aligning to TRBD1. The CDR3 length is 16 residues. The V gene end was trimmed by 1 base and the J gene end by 0 bases; junction bases not matched to a gene: 5. Germline V gives CDR1 MGHRA, CDR2 YSYEKL. CDR3 loop: CASSQGSGTVNTEAFF. CDR3 nucleotides: TGCGCCAGCAGCCAAGGTAGCGGGACAGTGAACACTGAAGCTTTCTTT.

The gene calls are TRBV10-3 and TRBJ1-5; D is unresolved. Germline CDR1 reads ENHRY; CDR2 reads SYGVKD. The CDR3 contains 14 residues. Trimming left V 2 bases short and J 4 bases short, with 9 bases between. CDR3 amino acids: CAISEPDGNQPQHF. Written as DNA, the CDR3 is TGTGCCATCAGTGAGCCAGACGGAAATCAGCCCCAGCATTTT.

This clonotype came up a few times. This sequence joins TRBV15 and TRBJ2-3; a weak D match, TRBD1 (6 bases). Germline CDR1 reads LNHNV; CDR2 reads YYDKDF (reference sequence). Trimming removed 1 base at V and 0 bases at J, with 20 bases between. This CDR3 region has 19 residues. The CDR3 bases are TGTGCCACCAGCAGAGCCGACGGAACCAGAGGGGGAAGCACAGATACGCAGTATTTT. Its protein product is CATSRADGTRGGSTDTQYF.

This chain links TRBV7-6 with TRBJ2-7; 8 bases align to TRBD2. This CDR3 region has 14 residues. V shed 3 bases and J 1 base; nucleotides not matched to a gene: 2. Germline CDR1 reads SGHVS; CDR2 reads FNYEAQ. CDR3: CASSFGGGSYEQYF. CDR3 nucleotides: TGTGCCAGCAGCTTCGGGGGGGGATCCTACGAGCAGTACTTC.

This clonotype appeared once. The chain carries TRBV7-9 and TRBJ1-1; 11 nucleotides match TRBD1. The germline V gene has CDR1 SEHNR and CDR2 FQNEAQ (reference sequence). The CDR3 covers 13 residues. V shed 3 bases and J 10 bases; nucleotides not matched to a gene: 4. CDR3 protein: CASSLEDRGRAFF. The CDR3 region has the DNA TGTGCCAGCAGCTTGGAGGACAGGGGGCGAGCTTTCTTT. Looking up the rest from reference TRBV7-9 and TRBJ1-1 gives the full variable domain: DTGVSQNPRHKITKRGQNVTFRCDPISEHNRLYWYRQTLGQGPEFLTYFQNEAQLEKSRLLSDRFSAERPKGSFSTLEIQRTEQGDSAMYLCASSLEDRGRAFFGQGTRLTVV.

This clonotype showed up just once. This chain joins TRBV7-9 and TRBJ2-3; 13 bases agree with TRBD2. The V gene's germline CDR1 is SEHNR and CDR2 FQNEAQ (reference sequence). The V gene end was trimmed by 2 bases and the J gene end by 5 bases; junction bases not matched to a gene: 4. There are 16 residues in the CDR3. The CDR3 DNA is TGTGCCAGCAGCTTACTACTAGCGGGGGGGCAAGATACGCAGTATTTT. The encoded protein is CASSLLLAGGQDTQYF.

Ten or more counts support this clonotype. The chain couples TRBV20-1 to TRBJ2-5, with D unresolved. Germline loops: CDR1 DFQATT, CDR2 SNEGSKA (reference sequence). CDR3 length equals 11 residues. Trimming took off 5 bases at V and 0 bases at J, with 4 bases between the two ends. CDR3 nucleotides: TGCAGTGCTGGGAACCAAGAGACCCAGTACTTC. Amino acid sequence: CSAGNQETQYF.

This clonotype was observed a handful of times. V and J are TRBV29-1 and TRBJ2-1; tentative D call: TRBD2 (5 bases). The V gene's germline CDR1 is SQVTM and CDR2 ANQGSEA. The ends were cut back, 8 bases at V and 5 bases at J, with 13 bases in the middle. The CDR3 consists of 12 residues. CDR3 DNA: TGCAGCCAAAAGGGAGCTGACAATGAGCAGTTCTTC. This codes for CSQKGADNEQFF.

The V and J genes are TRBV4-1 and TRBJ2-1; no clear D. This CDR3 contains 15 residues. V shed 1 base and J shed 1 base, with 8 bases lying between them. Germline V lookup: CDR1 MGHRA, CDR2 YSYEKL. The CDR3 is CASSQGPQSYNEQFF. The CDR3 nucleotides are TGCGCCAGCAGCCAAGGTCCCCAGTCCTACAATGAGCAGTTCTTC.

This clonotype was seen only a few times. The chain joins TRBV12-3 or TRBV12-4 to TRBJ1-2; TRBD1 might be the D (5 bases). This CDR3 comprises 14 residues. V was clipped by 3 bases and J by 8 bases, with 16 bases between them. The CDR3 nucleotides read TGTGCCAGCAGTTTGGGGGAACGGGTCGGAGGCTACACCTTC. It specifies CASSLGERVGGYTF.

The rearrangement joins TRBV9 to TRBJ1-1; D unclear. The length of the CDR3 is 15 residues. V was clipped by 0 bases and J by 4 bases, with 13 bases between them. Germline loops: CDR1 SGDLS, CDR2 YYNGEE. The CDR3 loop is CASSVGLIEGTEAFF. Here the CDR3 DNA reads TGTGCCAGCAGCGTAGGGCTTATCGAGGGCACTGAAGCTTTCTTT.

Of note for this clonotype: A much larger clone differs from this one at a single base, so this may be a read error. The rearrangement links TRBV29-1 to TRBJ2-5; 8 nucleotides agree with TRBD1. The CDR3 has 13 amino acids. The V gene's germline CDR1 is SQVTM and CDR2 ANQGSEA. CDR3 bases: TGCAGTGGGAAGACAGGGGATACGGGTGAGCAGTACTTC. This codes for CSGKTGDTGEQYF.

V and J are TRBV7-8 and TRBJ1-1, with D unresolved. Per the germline V gene, CDR1 is SGHVS and CDR2 is FQNEAQ. V lost 3 bases and J lost 0, with 14 bases in between. The CDR3 is 16 residues long. The CDR3 region is CASSFYEKRMNTEAFF. CDR3 sequence (DNA): TGTGCCAGCAGCTTTTATGAAAAGAGGATGAACACTGAAGCTTTCTTT.

This sequence joins TRBV7-3 and TRBJ2-5, with TRBD2 matching 12 bases. Germline loops: CDR1 SGHTA, CDR2 FQGTGA. The CDR3 is 17 amino acids. V trimming: 0 bases; J trimming: 1 base; junction bases outside the gene matches: 3. CDR3 amino acids: CASSLTSGLAGQETQYF. The DNA of the CDR3 is TGTGCCAGCAGCTTAACTTCGGGACTAGCGGGCCAAGAGACCCAGTACTTC.

Turning to this clonotype: One end of the junction varies from germline; a read error may be responsible. The CDR3 region is CASNIGDSGANVPTF. The CDR3 DNA is TGTGCCAGCAACATAGGGGACTCTGGGGCCAACGTCCCGACTTTC. The chain has TRBV7-6 and TRBJ2-6; D is perhaps TRBD2 (6 bases). CDR1 is SGHVS and CDR2 is FNYEAQ in the germline V gene. The CDR3 loop spans 15 amino acids.

This clonotype was counted only a few times. V usage is TRBV5-1 and J usage is TRBJ2-7; TRBD1 agrees at 7 bases. V lost 4 bases, J lost 4 bases, and 8 bases stayed unmatched. From germline, CDR1 is SGHRS and CDR2 YFSETQ. The CDR3 runs to 14 residues. The DNA for the CDR3 is TGCGCCAGCAGCAGAAGACAGGGCCCGTACGAGCAGTACTTC. Encoded protein: CASSRRQGPYEQYF.

The rearrangement links TRBV6-6 to TRBJ2-4; D is ambiguous. This CDR3 has 14 amino acids. Trimming stripped 0 bases from V and 2 bases from J, with 5 bases between. Germline V CDR1 and CDR2: MNHNY, SVGAGI (reference sequence). The CDR3 loop reads CASSYSGPKNIQYF. The DNA of the CDR3 is TGTGCCAGCAGTTACTCAGGGCCCAAAAACATTCAGTACTTC.

The rearrangement uses TRBV20-1 and TRBJ1-6; D remains unclear. The V gene's germline CDR1 is DFQATT and CDR2 SNEGSKA (reference sequence). This CDR3 has 17 residues. The CDR3 region is CSQRLYRAAYYNSPLHF. CDR3 coding DNA: TGCAGCCAAAGACTCTACCGGGCGGCCTACTATAATTCACCCCTCCACTTT.